Given below is one T cell receptor (beta chain) in context. Its antigen is unknown. One end of the junction varies from germline; a read error may be responsible. The CDR3 length is 13 residues. Thyroid surgery had not been preceded by any treatment in any patient. The data stem from a study of metastatic and nonmetastatic thyroid tumors. About the study: The comparison covered peripheral blood and tumor or nodule tissue in malignant and benign thyroid patients.

Findings and limits, study-wide: It was reported that TCR beta diversity was significantly higher in malignant thyroid tumors than benign nodules, in blood and tumor.

MiXCR re-clonotyped the PCR reads for TCRdb. The sample has about 40,000 clones; around 16% are singletons. The sequence was obtained from a female donor with papillary thyroid cancer or a benign thyroid nodule (not recorded which). Some clones in this sample may be carry-over from other donors' samples. What was sequenced was blood. The gene calls are TRBV12-3 or TRBV12-4 and TRBJ1-2; a weak D match, TRBD1 (6 bases). The CDR3 is CASSLGTDYDYTF. CDR3 DNA: TGTGCCAGCAGTTTAGGGACAGACTATGACTACACCTTC.